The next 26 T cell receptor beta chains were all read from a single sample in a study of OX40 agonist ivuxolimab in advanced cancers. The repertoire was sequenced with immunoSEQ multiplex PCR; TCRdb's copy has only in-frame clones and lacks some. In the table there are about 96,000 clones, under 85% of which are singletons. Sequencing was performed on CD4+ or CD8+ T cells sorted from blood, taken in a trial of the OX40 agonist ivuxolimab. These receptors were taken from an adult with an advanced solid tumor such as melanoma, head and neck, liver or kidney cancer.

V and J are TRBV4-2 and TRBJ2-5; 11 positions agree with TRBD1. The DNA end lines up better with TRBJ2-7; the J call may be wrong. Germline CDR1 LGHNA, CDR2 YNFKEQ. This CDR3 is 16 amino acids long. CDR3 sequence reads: CASSQDAGTGGYEQYF. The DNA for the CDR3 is TGTGCCAGCAGCCAAGATGCCGGGACAGGGGGCTACGAGCAGTACTTC.

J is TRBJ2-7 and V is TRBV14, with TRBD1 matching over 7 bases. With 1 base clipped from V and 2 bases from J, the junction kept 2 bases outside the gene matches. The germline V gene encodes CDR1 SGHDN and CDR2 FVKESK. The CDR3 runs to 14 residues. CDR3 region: CASSQGQGAYEQYF. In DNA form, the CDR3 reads TGTGCCAGCAGCCAAGGGCAGGGGGCCTACGAGCAGTACTTC.

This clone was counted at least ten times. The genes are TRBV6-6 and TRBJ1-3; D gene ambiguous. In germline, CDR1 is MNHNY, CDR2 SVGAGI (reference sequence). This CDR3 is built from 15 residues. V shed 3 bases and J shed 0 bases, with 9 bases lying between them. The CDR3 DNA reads TGTGCCAGCAGTTATTCGGCGGCCTCTGGAAACACCATATATTTT. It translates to CASSYSAASGNTIYF.

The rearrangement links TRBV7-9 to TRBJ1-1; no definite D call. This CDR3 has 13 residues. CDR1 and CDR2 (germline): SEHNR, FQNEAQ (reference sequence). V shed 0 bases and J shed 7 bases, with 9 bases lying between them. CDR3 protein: CASSLAAGGEAFF. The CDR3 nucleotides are TGTGCCAGCAGCTTAGCGGCGGGCGGTGAAGCTTTCTTT.

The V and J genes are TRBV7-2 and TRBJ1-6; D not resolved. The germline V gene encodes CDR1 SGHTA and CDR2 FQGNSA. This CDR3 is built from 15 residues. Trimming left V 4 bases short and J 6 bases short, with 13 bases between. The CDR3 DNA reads TGTGCCAGCAGCTCCGAAGGGCTTACTAATTCACCCCTCCACTTT. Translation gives CASSSEGLTNSPLHF.

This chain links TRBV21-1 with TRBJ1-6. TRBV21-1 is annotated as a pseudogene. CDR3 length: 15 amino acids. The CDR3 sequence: CASSKDRDECSPLHF. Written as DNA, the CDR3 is TGTGCCAGCAGCAAAGATCGGGATGAGTGTTCACCCCTCCACTTT.

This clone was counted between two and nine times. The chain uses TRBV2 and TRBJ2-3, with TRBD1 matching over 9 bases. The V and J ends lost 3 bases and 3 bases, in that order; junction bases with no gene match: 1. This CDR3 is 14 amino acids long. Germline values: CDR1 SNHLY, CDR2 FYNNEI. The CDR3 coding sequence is TGTGCCAGCAGTGATGGACAGGGGACAGATACGCAGTATTTT. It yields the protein CASSDGQGTDTQYF.

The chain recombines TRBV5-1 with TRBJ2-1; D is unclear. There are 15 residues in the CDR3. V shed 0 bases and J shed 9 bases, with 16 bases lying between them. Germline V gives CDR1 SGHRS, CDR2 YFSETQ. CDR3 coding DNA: TGCGCCAGCAGCTTGGAGCCTACTACTCTGGCTGAGCAGTTCTTC. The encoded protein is CASSLEPTTLAEQFF.

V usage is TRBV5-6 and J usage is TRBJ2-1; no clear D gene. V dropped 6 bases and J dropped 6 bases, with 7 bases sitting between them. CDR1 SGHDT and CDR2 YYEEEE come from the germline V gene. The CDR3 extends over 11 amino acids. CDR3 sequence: CASTWRNEQFF. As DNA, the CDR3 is TGTGCCAGCACCTGGCGCAATGAGCAGTTCTTC.

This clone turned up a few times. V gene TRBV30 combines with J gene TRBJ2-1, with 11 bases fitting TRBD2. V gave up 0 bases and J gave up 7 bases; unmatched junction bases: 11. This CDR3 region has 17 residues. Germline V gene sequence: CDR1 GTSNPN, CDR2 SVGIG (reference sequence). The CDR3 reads CAWSVRVSGGAENEQFF. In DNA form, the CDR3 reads TGTGCCTGGAGTGTACGTGTTAGCGGGGGGGCCGAAAATGAGCAGTTCTTC.

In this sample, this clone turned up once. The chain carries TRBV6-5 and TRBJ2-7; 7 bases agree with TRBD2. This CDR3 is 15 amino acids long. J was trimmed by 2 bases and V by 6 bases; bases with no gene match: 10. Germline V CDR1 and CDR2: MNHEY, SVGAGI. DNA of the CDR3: TGTGCCAGCAGCCCCGGGGGGAGCGGGACCTACGAGCAGTACTTC. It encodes CASSPGGSGTYEQYF.

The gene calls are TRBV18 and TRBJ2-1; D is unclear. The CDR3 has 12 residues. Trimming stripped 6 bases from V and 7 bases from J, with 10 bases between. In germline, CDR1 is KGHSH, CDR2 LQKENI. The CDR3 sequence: CASSGKGNEQFF. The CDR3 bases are TGTGCCAGCTCGGGCAAAGGGAATGAGCAGTTCTTC.

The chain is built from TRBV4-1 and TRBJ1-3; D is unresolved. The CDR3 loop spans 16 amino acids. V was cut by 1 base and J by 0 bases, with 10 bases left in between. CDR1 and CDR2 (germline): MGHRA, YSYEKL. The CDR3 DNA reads TGCGCCAGCAGCCAAGCATTGCCCCTCTCTGGAAACACCATATATTTT. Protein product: CASSQALPLSGNTIYF.

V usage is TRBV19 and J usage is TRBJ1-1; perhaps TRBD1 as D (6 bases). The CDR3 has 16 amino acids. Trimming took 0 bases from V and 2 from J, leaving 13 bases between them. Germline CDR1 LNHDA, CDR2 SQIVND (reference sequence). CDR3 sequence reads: CASSIENRVGNTEAFF. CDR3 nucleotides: TGTGCCAGTAGTATAGAAAACAGGGTGGGAAACACTGAAGCTTTCTTT. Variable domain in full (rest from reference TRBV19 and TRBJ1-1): DGGITQSPKYLFRKEGQNVTLSCEQNLNHDAMYWYRQDPGQGLRLIYYSQIVNDFQKGDIAEGYSVSREKKESFPLTVTSAQKNPTAFYLCASSIENRVGNTEAFFGQGTRLTVV.

CDR3 loop: CASSSDRSSGNTIYF. CDR3 nucleotide sequence: TGTGCCAGCAGCTCCGACAGGAGCTCTGGAAACACCATATATTTT. J is TRBJ1-3 and V is TRBV11-2; D might be TRBD1 (6 bases). Germline loops: CDR1 SGHAT, CDR2 FQNNGV. Between the trimmed V and J ends, which lost 4 bases and 0 bases, there was a span of 10 bases. The CDR3 sequence is 15 residues long.

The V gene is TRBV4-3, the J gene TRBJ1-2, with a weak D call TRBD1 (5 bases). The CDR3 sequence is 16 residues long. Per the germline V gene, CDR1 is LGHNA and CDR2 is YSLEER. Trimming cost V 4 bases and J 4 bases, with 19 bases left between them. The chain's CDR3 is CASSPPDSWGIYGYTF. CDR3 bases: TGCGCCAGCAGCCCCCCCGACTCATGGGGCATCTATGGCTACACCTTC.

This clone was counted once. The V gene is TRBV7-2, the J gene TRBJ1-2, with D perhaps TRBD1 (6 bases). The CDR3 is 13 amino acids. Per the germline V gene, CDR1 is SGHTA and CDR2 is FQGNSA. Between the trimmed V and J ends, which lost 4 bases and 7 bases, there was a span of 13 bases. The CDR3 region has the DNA TGTGCCAGCAGCTCCGGGACACCTCGTGGCTACACCTTC. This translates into CASSSGTPRGYTF.

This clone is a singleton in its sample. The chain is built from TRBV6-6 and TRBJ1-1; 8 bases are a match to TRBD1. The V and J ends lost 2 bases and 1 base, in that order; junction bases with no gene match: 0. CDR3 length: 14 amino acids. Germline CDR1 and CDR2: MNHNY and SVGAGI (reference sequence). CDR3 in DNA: TGTGCCAGCAGTTACGGGACAGGGAACACTGAAGCTTTCTTT. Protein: CASSYGTGNTEAFF.

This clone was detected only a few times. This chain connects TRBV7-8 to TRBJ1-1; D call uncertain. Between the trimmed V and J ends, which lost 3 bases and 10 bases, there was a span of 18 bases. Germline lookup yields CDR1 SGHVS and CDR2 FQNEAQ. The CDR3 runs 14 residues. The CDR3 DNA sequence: TGTGCCAGCAGCTTCTCTCGGACGGTAGTCTTAGCTTTCTTT. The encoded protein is CASSFSRTVVLAFF.

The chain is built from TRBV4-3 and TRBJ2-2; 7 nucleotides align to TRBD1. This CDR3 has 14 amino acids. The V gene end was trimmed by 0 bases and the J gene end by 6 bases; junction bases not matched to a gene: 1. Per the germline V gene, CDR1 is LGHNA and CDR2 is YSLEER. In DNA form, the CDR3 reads TGCGCCAGCAGCCAAGAGACAGGGCCCGGGGAGCTGTTTTTT. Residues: CASSQETGPGELFF.

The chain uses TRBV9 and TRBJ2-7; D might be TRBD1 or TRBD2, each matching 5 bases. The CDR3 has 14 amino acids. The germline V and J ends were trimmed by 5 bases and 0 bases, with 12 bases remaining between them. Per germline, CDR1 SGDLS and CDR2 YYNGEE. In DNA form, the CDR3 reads TGTGCCAGCAGTAAAAGGGACGGCTCCTACGAGCAGTACTTC. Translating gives CASSKRDGSYEQYF. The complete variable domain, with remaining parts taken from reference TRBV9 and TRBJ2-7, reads DSGVTQTPKHLITATGQRVTLRCSPRSGDLSVYWYQQSLDQGLQFLIQYYNGEERAKGNILERFSAQQFPDLHSELNLSSLELGDSALYFCASSKRDGSYEQYFGPGTRLTVT.

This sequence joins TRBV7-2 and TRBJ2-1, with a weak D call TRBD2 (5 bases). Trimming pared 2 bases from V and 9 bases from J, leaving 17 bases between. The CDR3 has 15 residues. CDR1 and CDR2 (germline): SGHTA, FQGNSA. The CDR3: CASSLIPLVGSEQFF. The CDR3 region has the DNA TGTGCCAGCAGCTTAATTCCCCTAGTGGGGAGTGAGCAGTTCTTC.

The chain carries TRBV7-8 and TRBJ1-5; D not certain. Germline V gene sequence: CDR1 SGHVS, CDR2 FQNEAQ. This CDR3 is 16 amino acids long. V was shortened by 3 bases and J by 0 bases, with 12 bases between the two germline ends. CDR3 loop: CASSFAEIFSNQPQHF. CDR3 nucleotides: TGTGCCAGCAGCTTCGCCGAAATCTTTAGCAATCAGCCCCAGCATTTT.

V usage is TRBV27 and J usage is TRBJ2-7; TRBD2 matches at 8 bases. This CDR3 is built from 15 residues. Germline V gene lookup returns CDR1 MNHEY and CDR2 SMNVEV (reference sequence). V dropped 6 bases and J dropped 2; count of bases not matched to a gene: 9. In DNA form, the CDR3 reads TGTGCCAGCAGATATAGCGGGGCCAATACCTACGAGCAGTACTTC. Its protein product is CASRYSGANTYEQYF.

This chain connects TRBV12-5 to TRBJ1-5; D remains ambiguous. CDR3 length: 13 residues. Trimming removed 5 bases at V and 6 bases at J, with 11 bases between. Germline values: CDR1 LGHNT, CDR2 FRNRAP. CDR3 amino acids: CASGPRGGQPQHF. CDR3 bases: TGTGCTAGTGGTCCACGCGGAGGTCAGCCCCAGCATTTT.

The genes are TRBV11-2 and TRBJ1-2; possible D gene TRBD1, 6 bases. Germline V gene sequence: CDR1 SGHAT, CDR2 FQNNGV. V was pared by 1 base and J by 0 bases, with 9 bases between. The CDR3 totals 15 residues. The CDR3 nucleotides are TGTGCCAGCAGCTTAGTGCGGGGGCCTAACTATGGCTACACCTTC. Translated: CASSLVRGPNYGYTF.